The clone carrying this TCR beta chain was seen just once. Its specificity is not known. This record belongs to a study of cytomegalovirus exposure and HLA in healthy donors. Sequenced by immunoSEQ multiplex PCR; TCRdb stores in-frame clones only, minus some. The sample shows roughly 130,000 clones, about nine tenths of them seen only once. Whole-study findings and limits: The majority of TCR sequences were rare, yet some public TCRs appeared in many donors. The tendency of first-cohort TCR clusters to co-occur in the 130 or so validation repertoires was identified by a subsequent analysis. Altogether, 164 TCR beta chains were recorded as cytomegalovirus-associated.

The trim removed 6 bases at V and 7 bases at J, leaving 7 bases unmatched. This CDR3 has 13 amino acids. Germline CDR1 is MNHNY and CDR2 is SVGAGI (reference sequence). The chain has TRBV6-6 and TRBJ1-2, with TRBD1 matching 8 bases. This TCR was recovered from a young man in good health and CMV-seronegative. Sequenced: PBMCs. In DNA, the CDR3 is TGTGCCAGCAGCTTAGGACAGGGCGGTGGCTACACCTTC. This codes for CASSLGQGGGYTF.